These 5 T cell receptor beta chains were sequenced from one sample in a study of shared clonotypes between healthy human individuals. Measured with immunoSEQ multiplex PCR; TCRdb has only the in-frame clones, and not every one. The table shows around 2.5 million clones, with under 95% occurring only once. Specimen: naive CD4+ T cells from PBMCs. The subset: CD45RA+ positively selected. The receptors stem from a young man in good health. Some clones in this sample may be carry-over from other donors' samples.

This sequence joins TRBV6-5 and TRBJ1-2; tentatively, D is TRBD1 (6 bases). The CDR3 has 15 residues. Germline CDR1 is MNHEY and CDR2 is SVGAGI. The ends were cut back, 0 bases at V and 9 bases at J, with 17 bases in the middle. Here the CDR3 DNA reads TGTGCCAGCAGTTACTCGTCGCAGGGGAGTCCGCGCTACACCTTC. Encoded protein: CASSYSSQGSPRYTF.

The V gene is TRBV7-9, the J gene TRBJ1-4; a possible D gene is TRBD1 (6 bases). This CDR3 has 15 residues. CDR1 and CDR2 from the germline V gene are SEHNR and FQNEAQ (reference sequence). The germline V and J ends were trimmed by 5 bases and 8 bases, with 18 bases remaining between them. In DNA, the CDR3 is TGTGCCAGCAGCGGAGAGGGGGGCAGACGCGAAAAACTGTTTTTT. Translating it yields CASSGEGGRREKLFF.

This chain uses TRBV7-9 with TRBJ1-1; tentative D call: TRBD1 (5 bases). This CDR3 spans 17 amino acids. Trimming took 5 bases from V and 1 from J, leaving 20 bases between them. CDR1 SEHNR and CDR2 FQNEAQ come from the germline V gene (reference sequence). CDR3 loop: CASSMGLRPGGNTEAFF. In nucleotides, the CDR3 is TGTGCCAGCAGCATGGGACTTCGCCCTGGGGGGAACACTGAAGCTTTCTTT.

Comment on this clone: In the same sample, other DNA sequences code for this CDR3. This chain joins TRBV7-2 and TRBJ1-2; no reliable D call. Germline lookup yields CDR1 SGHTA and CDR2 FQGNSA. The CDR3 totals 13 residues. The germline V and J ends were trimmed by 5 bases and 5 bases, with 12 bases remaining between them. The CDR3 here is CASSPGAGYGYTF. The CDR3, as DNA: TGTGCCAGCAGCCCAGGAGCGGGTTATGGCTACACCTTC. Looking up the rest from reference TRBV7-2 and TRBJ1-2 gives the full variable domain: GAGVSQSPSNKVTEKGKDVELRCDPISGHTALYWYRQSLGQGLEFLIYFQGNSAPDKSGLPSDRFSAERTGGSVSTLTIQRTQQEDSAVYLCASSPGAGYGYTFGSGTRLTVV.

CDR3 DNA sequence: TGTGCCAGCAGTTTAGGGTCTCACGGCTACACCTTC. Amino acids: CASSLGSHGYTF. The chain has TRBV28 and TRBJ1-2; D unclear. The CDR3 consists of 12 residues. V was clipped by 2 bases and J by 8 bases, with 9 bases between them. CDR1 and CDR2 (germline): MDHEN, SYDVKM.